This is a list of T cell receptor beta chains from one sample in a study of blood T cell repertoires in COVID-19. The method was immunoSEQ multiplex PCR; TCRdb's version includes in-frame clones alone and lacks a portion of them. The table lists about 140,000 clones, 65% to 90% of them singletons. Sequenced sample: peripheral blood. The receptor source for this set is a man between 60 and 75 years old with active or convalescent COVID-19. The CDR3 runs from the conserved cysteine through the conserved F or W. D genes are given only for firm matches. Clone size is stated in some rows and not others, as once, few, many or a class when expanded.

V,D,J,size,CDR3,DNA
TRBV7-2,TRBD2,TRBJ2-3,-,CASSFGGVSTDTQYF,TGTGCCAGCAGCTTTGGGGGGGTTAGCACAGATACGCAGTATTTT
TRBV6-6,-,TRBJ1-4,-,CASSYRRKQNEKLFF,TGTGCCAGCAGTTACCGGCGGAAGCAAAATGAAAAACTGTTTTTT
TRBV30,-,TRBJ2-3,-,CAWSWRRLARPTDTQYF,TGTGCCTGGAGTTGGCGTAGATTAGCCCGACCCACAGATACGCAGTATTTT
TRBV7-9,-,TRBJ1-1,-,CASSLGTANTEAFF,TGTGCCAGCAGCCTCGGGACTGCGAACACTGAAGCTTTCTTT
TRBV27,-,TRBJ1-1,-,CASSLSGARYTEAFF,TGTGCCAGCAGTTTATCGGGGGCGCGATACACTGAAGCTTTCTTT
TRBV12-5,TRBD1,TRBJ2-4,-,CASGLASGTGGNIQYF,TGTGCTAGTGGTTTGGCAAGTGGGACAGGGGGAAACATTCAGTACTTC
TRBV2,-,TRBJ2-2,-,CASTGGRAGELFF,TGTGCCAGTACTGGCGGCAGAGCCGGGGAGCTGTTTTTT
TRBV19,TRBD1,TRBJ1-5,-,CASRGDSGYSNQPQHF,TGTGCCAGTAGAGGGGACAGCGGTTATAGCAATCAGCCCCAGCATTTT
TRBV5-2,-,TRBJ1-2,-,CASKRTREYETYGYTF,TGTGCCAGCAAGCGGACTAGAGAGTACGAGACCTATGGCTACACCTTC
TRBV5-1,-,TRBJ1-2,few,CASSLDGVGMDGYTF,TGCGCCAGCAGCTTGGACGGGGTTGGTATGGACGGCTACACCTTC
TRBV28,-,TRBJ1-5,-,CASSLLRGGNQPQHF,TGTGCCAGCAGTTTACTCAGGGGCGGGAATCAGCCCCAGCATTTT
TRBV30,TRBD1,TRBJ1-4,-,CAWAGGVGEKLFF,TGTGCCTGGGCAGGGGGCGTGGGTGAAAAACTGTTTTTT
TRBV9,-,TRBJ1-2,-,CASSPNSWGENGYTF,TGTGCCAGCAGCCCCAATTCGTGGGGGGAGAATGGCTACACCTTC
TRBV3-1/TRBV3-2,-,TRBJ2-7,-,CASSAQNSYEQYF,TGTGCCAGCAGCGCACAAAACTCCTACGAGCAGTACTTC
TRBV7-9,-,TRBJ1-1,-,CASTFQAGTEAFF,TGTGCCAGCACCTTTCAGGCAGGGACTGAAGCTTTCTTT
TRBV12-3/TRBV12-4,-,TRBJ2-5,-,CASSPHPGETQYF,TGTGCCAGCAGCCCCCACCCGGGGGAGACCCAGTACTTC
TRBV2,-,TRBJ2-5,-,CASSAPGSSQETQYF,TGTGCCAGCAGTGCCCCGGGTAGCAGTCAAGAGACCCAGTACTTC
TRBV11-2,-,TRBJ1-2,few,CASSSISESGYTF,TGTGCCAGCAGCTCAATCTCAGAATCGGGCTACACCTTC
TRBV5-1,-,TRBJ1-2,-,CASSLITGNKGYTF,TGCGCCAGCAGCTTAATAACAGGGAACAAGGGCTACACCTTC
TRBV19,-,TRBJ1-4,-,CASSGQTTNEKLFF,TGTGCCAGTAGTGGGCAGACAACTAATGAAAAACTGTTTTTT